This T cell receptor (beta chain) came from a study of blood T cell repertoires in COVID-19. This clone was found once. Sequencing used immunoSEQ multiplex PCR; TCRdb keeps in-frame clones, though not all of them. The table includes about 270,000 clones, about 91% detected once. Trimming took off 4 bases at V and 0 bases at J, with 10 bases between the two ends. This CDR3 has 15 residues. The V gene's germline CDR1 is MGHRA and CDR2 YSYEKL. This TCR came from a person in their late teens or twenties with COVID-19, enrolled during active disease. The rearrangement joins TRBV4-1 to TRBJ2-1, with D possibly TRBD2 on 5 matching bases. The sample consisted of peripheral blood. This chain's CDR3 is CASSRIGGSYNEQFF. CDR3 in DNA: TGCGCCAGCAGCCGTATCGGAGGCTCCTACAATGAGCAGTTCTTC.